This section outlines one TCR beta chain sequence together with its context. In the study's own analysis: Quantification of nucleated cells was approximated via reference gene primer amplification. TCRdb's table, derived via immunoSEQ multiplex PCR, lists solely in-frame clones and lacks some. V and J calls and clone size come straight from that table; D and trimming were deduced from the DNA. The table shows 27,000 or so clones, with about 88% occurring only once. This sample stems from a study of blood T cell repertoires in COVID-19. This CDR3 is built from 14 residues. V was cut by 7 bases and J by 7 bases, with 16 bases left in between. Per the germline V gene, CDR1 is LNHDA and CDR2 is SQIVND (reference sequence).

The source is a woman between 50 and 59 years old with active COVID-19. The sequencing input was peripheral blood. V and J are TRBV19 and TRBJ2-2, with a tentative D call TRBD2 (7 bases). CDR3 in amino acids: CASKGGSRGGELFF. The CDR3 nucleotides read TGTGCCAGTAAAGGCGGGAGCAGGGGCGGGGAGCTGTTTTTT.